The TCR beta chain under discussion was sequenced for a study of cytomegalovirus exposure and HLA in healthy donors. Use of 60 Vbeta and 13 Jbeta primers characterized the PCR. Repertoires were generated with immunoSEQ multiplex PCR, while TCRdb's copy carries only in-frame clones and drops some. The table lists 150,000 to 200,000 clones, almost 80% of them singletons. This clone showed up just once. Its antigen is undetermined. Study results and caveats: Productive rates of about 87% or about 30% were seen for most TCR beta V segments in an earlier analysis. What TCR beta sequences reportedly achieved was accurate prediction of HLA-A and HLA-B alleles in most subjects.

What was sequenced was PBMCs. This clonotype was obtained from a woman aged 45-60 years in good health and CMV-seropositive.

CDR3 region: CASSLRWGGTEAFF. CDR3 nucleotides: TGTGCCAGCAGTTTACGCTGGGGAGGGACTGAAGCTTTCTTT. This chain connects TRBV28 to TRBJ1-1, with D unresolved. This CDR3 spans 14 amino acids. The germline gives CDR1 MDHEN, CDR2 SYDVKM. Trimming left V 2 bases short and J 5 bases short, with 12 bases between. The entire variable domain, with the rest obtained from reference TRBV28 and TRBJ1-1, is as follows: DVKVTQSSRYLVKRTGEKVFLECVQDMDHENMFWYRQDPGLGLRLIYFSYDVKMKEKGDIPEGYSVSREKKERFSLILESASTNQTSMYLCASSLRWGGTEAFFGQGTRLTVV.